Following are 18 T cell receptor beta chains from one sample sequenced in a study of early T cells in non-severe SARS-CoV-2 infection. TCRdb re-called the 5' RACE reads with MiXCR, one entry per CDR3 protein. The profile shows over 85,000 distinct CDR3 sequences, over 15% of them singletons. The sample taken for sequencing was whole blood. These receptors all stem from an adult who was a healthcare worker with PCR-confirmed SARS-CoV-2 infection or an uninfected control (not recorded which).

This clonotype turned up a few times. This chain links TRBV4-2 with TRBJ1-5; no clear D. The germline CDR1 and CDR2 sequences are LGHNA and YNFKEQ. CDR3 length equals 16 residues. V was clipped by 2 bases and J by 4 bases, with 15 bases between them. The CDR3 spells CASSQTLGENNQPQHF. The CDR3, as DNA: TGTGCCAGCAGCCAAACTCTTGGAGAGAATAATCAGCCCCAGCATTTT.

This clonotype was recorded a few times. This chain links TRBV20-1 with TRBJ2-1, with 8 bases matching TRBD2. The CDR3 consists of 14 residues. V shed 3 bases, J shed 6 bases, and the junction held 7 bases outside the gene matches. CDR1 is DFQATT, CDR2 SNEGSKA, per germline (reference sequence). The CDR3 reads CSASYGLAANEQFF. DNA for the CDR3: TGCAGTGCTAGCTACGGACTAGCTGCCAATGAGCAGTTCTTC.

This rearrangement joins TRBV12-3 or TRBV12-4 to TRBJ2-7, with 7 positions matching TRBD1. V lost 7 bases to trimming and J lost 2 bases; unmatched junction nucleotides: 2. This CDR3 is 12 amino acids long. In DNA, the CDR3 is TGTGCCAGCACCCAGGGGGCCTACGAGCAGTACTTC. This translates into CASTQGAYEQYF.

This clonotype was seen a few times. The chain employs TRBV20-1 and TRBJ2-3; D remains unclear. Trimming cost V 0 bases and J 0 bases, with 4 bases left between them. The CDR3 covers 13 residues. Germline-derived CDR1 and CDR2 are DFQATT and SNEGSKA (reference sequence). The CDR3 DNA reads TGCAGTGCTAGAGAGCGGAGCACAGATACGCAGTATTTT. It translates to CSARERSTDTQYF.

This clonotype has a handful of counts. The rearrangement links TRBV20-1 to TRBJ1-3; 10 bases map to TRBD1. From germline, CDR1 is DFQATT and CDR2 SNEGSKA (reference sequence). After removal of 3 bases from V and 2 bases from J, the junction contained 4 bases not matched to a gene. There are 15 residues in the CDR3. CDR3 in amino acids: CSAREDRGPGNTIYF. CDR3 coding DNA: TGCAGTGCTAGGGAAGACAGGGGGCCTGGAAACACCATATATTTT.

The rearrangement uses TRBV4-2 and TRBJ2-1, with TRBD1 matching over 10 bases. CDR3 size: 16 residues. Germline V gene sequence: CDR1 LGHNA, CDR2 YNFKEQ. V trimming: 2 bases; J trimming: 4 bases; junction bases outside the gene matches: 5. CDR3 loop: CASSQLGTGDYNEQFF. The CDR3 region has the DNA TGTGCCAGCAGCCAACTAGGGACAGGGGATTACAATGAGCAGTTCTTC.

This clonotype was seen a few times. The rearrangement links TRBV27 to TRBJ2-7, with 9 bases identical to TRBD1. The CDR3 is 17 residues long. V was clipped by 4 bases and J by 5 bases; unmatched bases: 15. In germline, CDR1 is MNHEY, CDR2 SMNVEV (reference sequence). CDR3 region: CASSSILRDRADNEQYF. CDR3 nucleotide sequence: TGTGCCAGCAGTTCAATTCTCCGGGACAGGGCGGATAACGAGCAGTACTTC.

This clonotype turned up a few times. The chain links TRBV11-2 to TRBJ1-2; D unresolved. The CDR3 has 13 amino acids. CDR1 is SGHAT, CDR2 FQNNGV, per germline. Trimming took off 1 base at V and 4 bases at J, with 7 bases between the two ends. CDR3 DNA sequence: TGTGCCAGCAGCTTAGGGGCTGTCTATGGCTACACCTTC. This translates into CASSLGAVYGYTF.

This chain connects TRBV28 to TRBJ1-2; no reliable D call. CDR1 MDHEN and CDR2 SYDVKM come from the germline V gene. V lost 6 bases and J 6 bases, leaving 11 bases between the germline ends. The CDR3 totals 12 residues. The CDR3 sequence is CASSGRMNGYTF. The CDR3 DNA follows: TGTGCCAGCAGCGGACGGATGAATGGCTACACCTTC.

This rearrangement joins TRBV29-1 to TRBJ1-1, with D maybe TRBD1 (6 bases). Germline lookup yields CDR1 SQVTM and CDR2 ANQGSEA. CDR3 length: 12 residues. V was cut by 5 bases and J by 0 bases, with 7 bases left in between. The CDR3 here is CSVTGMNTEAFF. The CDR3 DNA follows: TGCAGCGTTACAGGGATGAACACTGAAGCTTTCTTT.

The DNA of the CDR3 is TGCGCCAGCAGCCGATCACTGGGGGGCTTTGGGACTGAAGCTTTCTTT. Encoded protein: CASSRSLGGFGTEAFF. This sequence joins TRBV5-1 and TRBJ1-1, with a tentative D call TRBD1 (6 bases). V was shortened by 4 bases and J by 5 bases, with 21 bases between the two germline ends. Germline values: CDR1 SGHRS, CDR2 YFSETQ. The CDR3 contains 16 residues.

With respect to this clonotype: Its ends do not fully match the called genes, so a read error is possible. The chain combines TRBV27 with TRBJ1-1; D call uncertain. Germline CDR1 is MNHEY and CDR2 is SMNVEV (reference sequence). This CDR3 region has 16 residues. The CDR3 loop is CAGSYKTPGFAAEAFF. For the CDR3, the DNA is TGTGCCGGCAGTTACAAGACCCCGGGGTTCGCCGCTGAAGCTTTCTTT.

This clonotype was seen only a few times. This sequence joins TRBV20-1 and TRBJ2-7; 12 nucleotides agree with TRBD2. This CDR3 has 16 amino acids. Germline V lookup: CDR1 DFQATT, CDR2 SNEGSKA (reference sequence). Germline trimming cut 1 base from V and 6 bases from J; bases unmatched to any gene: 10. The CDR3 is CSARVLAGGPVSEQYF. The CDR3 DNA follows: TGCAGTGCTAGAGTTCTAGCGGGAGGGCCGGTATCCGAGCAGTACTTC.

The chain carries TRBV2 and TRBJ1-1; D unclear. The CDR3 is 11 amino acids. In germline, CDR1 is SNHLY, CDR2 FYNNEI. Deletions cut 2 bases from V and 7 bases from J, with 5 bases between. CDR3 bases: TGTGCCAGCAGTGAAATAGGTGAAGCTTTCTTT. It translates to CASSEIGEAFF.

This clonotype has a handful of counts. The chain recombines TRBV12-3 or TRBV12-4 with TRBJ1-5; D remains ambiguous. This CDR3 is 13 amino acids long. Trimming left V 5 bases short and J 0 bases short, with 5 bases between. CDR3 residues: CASSTYSNQPQHF. The CDR3 DNA is TGTGCCAGCAGTACCTATAGCAATCAGCCCCAGCATTTT.

The chain uses TRBV15 and TRBJ2-4, with D perhaps TRBD2 (6 bases). The CDR3 totals 15 residues. Germline loops: CDR1 LNHNV, CDR2 YYDKDF (reference sequence). Trimming left V 0 bases short and J 5 bases short, with 11 bases between. CDR3 residues: CATSREGLFENIQYF. CDR3 sequence (DNA): TGTGCCACCAGCAGAGAGGGACTCTTCGAAAACATTCAGTACTTC.

This clonotype was counted between two and nine times. The chain uses TRBV5-5 and TRBJ2-5; TRBD2 agrees at 10 bases. The CDR3 has 17 amino acids. V trimming: 2 bases; J trimming: 5 bases; junction bases outside the gene matches: 12. The germline V gene has CDR1 SGHKS and CDR2 YYEKEE (reference sequence). The CDR3 here is CASSFLASGSGGETQYF. As DNA, the CDR3 is TGTGCCAGCAGCTTCCTGGCTAGCGGGAGCGGTGGGGAGACCCAGTACTTC. The complete variable domain, with remaining parts taken from reference TRBV5-5 and TRBJ2-5, reads DAGVTQSPTHLIKTRGQQVTLRCSPISGHKSVSWYQQVLGQGPQFIFQYYEKEERGRGNFPDRFSARQFPNYSSELNVNALLLGDSALYLCASSFLASGSGGETQYFGPGTRLLVL.

This clonotype showed up just a few times. The chain uses TRBV10-3 and TRBJ1-6, with unresolved D. CDR3 length: 13 residues. The V end lost 8 bases, the J end lost 3 bases, and 8 bases lay between the germline ends. The germline CDR1 and CDR2 sequences are ENHRY and SYGVKD. Here the CDR3 reads CAISVGYNSPLHF. The CDR3 DNA sequence: TGTGCCATCTCAGTGGGCTATAATTCACCCCTCCACTTT.